The rows below give T cell receptor beta chains drawn from one sample of a study of human T cells and chemical hapten exposure. One entry per CDR3 protein, called by TCRdb with MiXCR from the RACE reads. The data contain 250,000 or so distinct CDR3 sequences, roughly 7.4% of them singletons. Sequenced here: whole blood, sampled in connection with sensitization to the hapten diphenylcyclopropenone (DPC). The receptors derive from a man aged 18 to 29 with alopecia areata. Some clones in this sample may be carry-over from other donors' samples. CDR3s include the opening cysteine and the closing phenylalanine or tryptophan. The D gene is left open where the match is weak. Rows give clone size only sometimes, using once, few, many, or a class for an expanded clone.

D,J,size,V,CDR3,DNA
NA,TRBJ1-5,few,TRBV5-6,CASSFDSKPQHF,TGTGCCAGCAGTTTCGACAGTAAGCCCCAGCATTTT
TRBD1,TRBJ1-2,many,TRBV11-2,CASTSQGASAYGYTF,TGTGCCAGCACCTCACAGGGGGCGTCGGCATATGGCTACACCTTC
NA,TRBJ2-6,few,TRBV12-3/TRBV12-4,CASSRKVLGANVLTF,TGTGCCAGCAGTCGCAAGGTCCTAGGGGCCAACGTCCTGACTTTC
NA,TRBJ2-3,NA,TRBV7-9,CATEGAQDTQYF,TGTGCCACTGAGGGAGCTCAAGATACGCAGTATTTT
NA,TRBJ1-2,NA,TRBV20-1,CSATQGRVNYGYTF,TGCAGTGCTACTCAAGGACGGGTCAACTATGGCTACACCTTC
NA,TRBJ2-4,NA,TRBV20-1,CSAPDPNKNIQYF,TGCAGTGCCCCCGACCCGAACAAAAACATTCAGTACTTC
TRBD1,TRBJ2-3,NA,TRBV5-6,CASSSQGDRADTQYF,TGTGCCAGCAGCTCCCAAGGGGACAGGGCAGATACGCAGTATTTT
NA,TRBJ2-3,few,TRBV20-1,CSAAGTSFDTDTQYF,TGCAGTGCAGCCGGGACTTCTTTTGACACAGATACGCAGTATTTT
TRBD1,TRBJ1-5,NA,TRBV20-1,CSARNRQGHQPQHF,TGCAGTGCTAGAAATAGACAGGGCCATCAGCCCCAGCATTTT
NA,TRBJ1-1,few,TRBV2,CASSLEGGRNTEAFF,TGTGCCAGCAGTTTGGAAGGGGGAAGGAACACTGAAGCTTTCTTT
NA,TRBJ1-5,many,TRBV20-1,CSARGVRNQPQHF,TGCAGTGCTAGAGGTGTCCGCAATCAGCCCCAGCATTTT
NA,TRBJ2-7,few,TRBV20-1,CSARGVEGSYEQYF,TGCAGTGCTAGGGGAGTGGAAGGCTCCTACGAGCAGTACTTC
NA,TRBJ2-3,many,TRBV7-8,CASSLEFGTQYF,TGTGCCAGCAGCCTGGAGTTCGGAACGCAGTATTTT
NA,TRBJ2-3,few,TRBV29-1,CSVELGASTDTQYF,TGCAGCGTTGAACTTGGGGCGAGCACAGATACGCAGTATTTT
NA,TRBJ1-2,few,TRBV12-3/TRBV12-4,CASRNQEGLNYGYTF,TGTGCCAGCAGAAACCAGGAGGGGTTGAACTATGGCTACACCTTC
TRBD1,TRBJ2-1,many,TRBV12-3/TRBV12-4,CASVPRGTGTYNEQFF,TGTGCCAGCGTCCCCCGAGGGACAGGCACCTACAATGAGCAGTTCTTC
TRBD2,TRBJ2-3,many,TRBV20-1,CSARDGSGGADTQYF,TGCAGTGCTAGAGATGGTAGCGGGGGGGCAGATACGCAGTATTTT
TRBD1,TRBJ1-2,NA,TRBV19,CASSRGQGSGGYTF,TGTGCCAGTAGCCGGGGACAGGGGTCGGGCGGCTACACCTTC
NA,TRBJ1-1,NA,TRBV6-2/TRBV6-3,CASSYQGPITEAFF,TGTGCCAGCAGTTACCAGGGCCCGATCACTGAAGCTTTCTTT
TRBD1,TRBJ2-2,NA,TRBV6-1,CASSWTGMNTGELFF,TGTGCCAGCAGTTGGACAGGGATGAACACCGGGGAGCTGTTTTTT
TRBD1,TRBJ1-2,few,TRBV7-2,CASSWTGGKGEGYTF,TGTGCCAGCAGCTGGACAGGGGGCAAAGGAGAAGGCTACACCTTC
NA,TRBJ2-6,NA,TRBV10-3,CAISELTSGANVLTF,TGTGCCATCAGTGAGCTAACTTCTGGGGCCAACGTCCTGACTTTC
NA,TRBJ2-6,many,TRBV12-3/TRBV12-4,CASSLGPGGGNVLTF,TGTGCCAGCAGTCTAGGGCCAGGAGGAGGCAACGTCCTGACTTTC
NA,TRBJ2-7,NA,TRBV11-1,CASSRRTDYYEQYF,TGTGCCAGCAGCCGTCGGACAGATTACTACGAGCAGTACTTC
NA,TRBJ1-2,many,TRBV5-6,CASSLVRDGYGYTF,TGTGCCAGCAGCTTGGTCAGGGATGGCTATGGCTACACCTTC
NA,TRBJ1-2,NA,TRBV5-1,CASREGKGNVVLGYTF,TGCGCCAGCAGAGAGGGAAAAGGAAATGTTGTGCTTGGCTACACCTTC
NA,TRBJ1-2,NA,TRBV12-3/TRBV12-4,CASSSVGNYGYTF,TGTGCCAGCAGTTCAGTCGGTAACTATGGCTACACCTTC
TRBD1,TRBJ2-5,NA,TRBV20-1,CSAQPRDSKETQYF,TGCAGTGCTCAGCCCCGGGACAGCAAAGAGACCCAGTACTTC
NA,TRBJ1-1,few,TRBV20-1,CSLSRERDTEAFF,TGCAGCTTGAGCAGGGAGAGGGACACTGAAGCTTTCTTT
TRBD2,TRBJ2-2,NA,TRBV7-8,CASSLGSGLSTGELFF,TGTGCCAGCAGCTTAGGCTCGGGACTAAGCACCGGGGAGCTGTTTTTT
NA,TRBJ1-4,few,TRBV5-4,CASSLSAGEGEKLFF,TGTGCCAGCAGCTTGTCGGCAGGGGAAGGTGAAAAACTGTTTTTT
TRBD1,TRBJ2-2,few,TRBV7-9,CASSPAQGVQVELFF,TGTGCCAGCAGCCCCGCCCAGGGGGTCCAAGTGGAGCTGTTTTTT
TRBD2,TRBJ2-1,few,TRBV29-1,CSVVERGDYNEQFF,TGCAGCGTTGTAGAGCGGGGGGACTACAATGAGCAGTTCTTC
NA,TRBJ1-1,NA,TRBV6-6,CASSMGGQDTEAFF,TGTGCCAGCAGTATGGGGGGTCAGGACACTGAAGCTTTCTTT
NA,TRBJ1-6,many,TRBV3-1,CASSLPQGRNSPLHF,TGTGCCAGCAGCCTCCCTCAGGGCCGGAATTCACCCCTCCACTTT
NA,TRBJ2-7,many,TRBV5-1,CASSLTRPSDEQYF,TGCGCCAGCAGCTTAACCAGGCCTTCTGACGAGCAGTACTTC
NA,TRBJ1-1,NA,TRBV20-1,CSAPTALNTEAFF,TGCAGTGCCCCGACAGCCTTGAACACTGAAGCTTTCTTT
NA,TRBJ2-7,NA,TRBV18,CASSRIGVGEQYF,TGTGCCAGCTCACGAATAGGGGTAGGCGAGCAGTACTTC
NA,TRBJ1-1,few,TRBV7-6,CASSLAKRGDTEAFF,TGTGCCAGCAGCTTAGCGAAAAGGGGTGACACTGAAGCTTTCTTT
TRBD1,TRBJ2-3,NA,TRBV7-3,CASSRTGATSTDTQYF,TGTGCCAGCAGCAGGACAGGGGCGACTAGCACAGATACGCAGTATTTT
NA,TRBJ2-4,few,TRBV10-3,CAIREGVTKNIQYF,TGTGCCATCCGAGAGGGGGTGACCAAAAACATTCAGTACTTC
NA,TRBJ2-1,few,TRBV6-1,CAAAGQAEGEQFF,TGTGCCGCCGCTGGGCAGGCTGAAGGCGAGCAGTTCTTC